One sample yielded the 5 T cell receptor beta chains listed below, sequenced in a study of blood T cells in healthy people across ages. Combining a sample-barcoded 5' primer with a J-beta primer mix, a second PCR ran for about 7 to 12 cycles. TCRdb fed the 5' RACE reads into MiXCR, producing one record per CDR3 protein. Among hundreds of thousands of distinct CDR3 sequences listed, around 50% were seen once. The sequenced material came from blood. The receptors were sampled from a woman of 80 years or more in good health.

The chain couples TRBV7-8 to TRBJ2-1; D perhaps matches TRBD2 (5 bases). Near its end, the DNA agrees better with TRBJ2-7, so the J call may be wrong. CDR3 length: 16 residues. Germline CDR1 and CDR2: SGHVS and FQNEAQ. This chain's CDR3 is CASSLGPSGTYNEQYF. The CDR3 DNA is TGTGCCAGCAGCTTAGGTCCGAGCGGTACCTACAATGAGCAGTACTTC.

This clonotype was detected ten times or more. The V and J genes are TRBV28 and TRBJ2-7; D perhaps matches TRBD2 (6 bases). The V and J ends lost 3 bases and 4 bases respectively, with 13 bases between them. Germline CDR1 is MDHEN and CDR2 is SYDVKM. The CDR3 spans 14 residues. CDR3 coding DNA: TGTGCCAGCAGTTTTACCGGGGGTGGGTACGAGCAGTACTTC. Its translation: CASSFTGGGYEQYF.

This clonotype came up many times. The chain uses TRBV12-3 or TRBV12-4 and TRBJ2-5; 9 bases align to TRBD1. The CDR3 runs 12 residues. V was clipped by 6 bases and J by 4 bases; unmatched bases: 0. In nucleotides, the CDR3 is TGTGCCAGCAGGACAGGGGGAGAGACCCAGTACTTC. It yields the protein CASRTGGETQYF.

In its sample, this clonotype was seen a few times. Sequence at one end of the junction differs from germline and may be a read error. V usage is TRBV7-9 and J usage is TRBJ2-3, with 10 bases aligning to TRBD1. This CDR3 spans 15 amino acids. Germline-derived CDR1 and CDR2 are SEHNR and FQNEAQ (reference sequence). The CDR3 spells CVSSLEGQGTDTQYF. CDR3 DNA: TGTGTCAGCAGCTTAGAGGGACAGGGGACAGATACGCAGTATTTT. Full variable domain (remainder filled in from reference TRBV7-9 and TRBJ2-3): DTGVSQNPRHKITKRGQNVTFRCDPISEHNRLYWYRQTLGQGPEFLTYFQNEAQLEKSRLLSDRFSAERPKGSFSTLEIQRTEQGDSAMYLCVSSLEGQGTDTQYFGPGTRLTVL.

Many counts were recorded for this clonotype. V usage is TRBV20-1 and J usage is TRBJ1-2, with TRBD1 as a possible D gene (5 bases). Germline V gene sequence: CDR1 DFQATT, CDR2 SNEGSKA (reference sequence). There are 15 residues in the CDR3. Trimming pared 3 bases from V and 5 bases from J, leaving 19 bases between. CDR3: CSARLAGLPGYGYTF. The CDR3 region has the DNA TGCAGTGCTAGGCTCGCGGGGCTCCCAGGATATGGCTACACCTTC.